The 15 T cell receptor beta chains below were found in one sample sequenced in a study of early stage breast cancer tumors. Assay used: immunoSEQ multiplex PCR; TCRdb lists only in-frame clones, some missing. The sample consists of some 35,000 clones, around 70% of them appearing once. The sample taken for sequencing was blood. These receptors were obtained from a person aged 55 to 75 with breast cancer.

V is TRBV11-2 and J is TRBJ1-1, with 9 bases aligning to TRBD1. The J segment lost 5 bases and the V segment lost 3 bases, leaving 10 bases of the junction unmatched. Looked up from germline, CDR1 is SGHAT and CDR2 is FQNNGV. The CDR3 length is 16 residues. This chain's CDR3 is CASSFLQGAGRTEAFF. CDR3 in DNA: TGTGCCAGCAGCTTTTTACAGGGGGCGGGGCGGACTGAAGCTTTCTTT.

This clone was detected only once. The J gene is TRBJ2-7, the V gene TRBV9, with a possible D match to TRBD2 (6 bases). Trimming stripped 2 bases from V and 9 bases from J, with 15 bases between. Germline-derived CDR1 and CDR2 are SGDLS and YYNGEE. The CDR3 is made up of 13 amino acids. CDR3 sequence reads: CASSVAVGGRQYF. The CDR3 DNA reads TGTGCCAGCAGCGTGGCGGTGGGGGGTCGGCAGTACTTC.

J is TRBJ2-7 and V is TRBV6-6; D uncertain. The CDR3 contains 13 residues. Looked up from germline, CDR1 is MNHNY and CDR2 is SVGAGI (reference sequence). V lost 0 bases and J lost 4, with 7 bases in between. CDR3 DNA sequence: TGTGCCAGCAGTTACTCCCATTGGTACGAGCAGTACTTC. Amino acid sequence: CASSYSHWYEQYF.

This clone was detected once. The chain links TRBV27 to TRBJ2-1; a weak D match, TRBD1 (6 bases). Germline loops: CDR1 MNHEY, CDR2 SMNVEV (reference sequence). The CDR3 length is 18 residues. The ends were cut back, 3 bases at V and 3 bases at J, with 21 bases in the middle. The DNA of the CDR3 is TGTGCCAGCAGTTTCCGAATTTCCAGGGGACAATTCTACAATGAGCAGTTCTTC. Its protein is CASSFRISRGQFYNEQFF.

This clone occurred a few times. The chain carries TRBV9 and TRBJ2-7; D uncertain. This CDR3 spans 14 amino acids. V gave up 0 bases and J gave up 1 base, with 8 bases separating them. Germline loops: CDR1 SGDLS, CDR2 YYNGEE. The CDR3: CASSVEYRSYEQYF. In DNA form, the CDR3 reads TGTGCCAGCAGCGTAGAGTACAGATCCTACGAGCAGTACTTC. Complete variable domain (other parts from reference TRBV9 and TRBJ2-7): DSGVTQTPKHLITATGQRVTLRCSPRSGDLSVYWYQQSLDQGLQFLIQYYNGEERAKGNILERFSAQQFPDLHSELNLSSLELGDSALYFCASSVEYRSYEQYFGPGTRLTVT.

This chain uses TRBV19 with TRBJ1-5; D is uncertain. The V and J ends lost 3 bases and 6 bases respectively, with 9 bases between them. Germline lookup yields CDR1 LNHDA and CDR2 SQIVND (reference sequence). The CDR3 extends over 13 amino acids. CDR3 loop: CASSIIHGQPQHF. CDR3 bases: TGTGCCAGTAGTATCATTCACGGTCAGCCCCAGCATTTT.

The CDR3 loop reads CARQEGSNSNQPQHF. The CDR3 DNA reads as TGTGCCAGGCAGGAAGGGAGTAATAGCAATCAGCCCCAGCATTTT. The chain carries TRBV6-1 and TRBJ1-5; unclear D gene. Germline values: CDR1 MNHNS, CDR2 SASEGT. V gave up 9 bases and J gave up 0 bases, with 15 bases separating them. This CDR3 is 15 amino acids long.

Worth noting for this clone: Germline is not matched at one junction end, which may reflect a read error. V gene TRBV6-5 combines with J gene TRBJ1-4; 10 bases fit TRBD1. Germline CDR1 reads MNHEY; CDR2 reads SVGAGI. CDR3 length: 15 residues. The chain's CDR3 is CASSLRQGAKEKLFF. The CDR3 DNA reads as TGTGCCAGCAGTCTACGACAGGGGGCTAAAGAAAAACTGTTTTTT.

This chain joins TRBV13 and TRBJ2-4; 7 nucleotides align to TRBD2. Germline CDR1 reads PRHDT; CDR2 reads FYEKMQ (reference sequence). The CDR3 is made up of 16 amino acids. V trimming: 4 bases; J trimming: 0 bases; junction bases outside the gene matches: 6. The CDR3 region has the DNA TGTGCCAGCAGCTCTAGCGGACCGGTAGCCAAAAACATTCAGTACTTC. As protein: CASSSSGPVAKNIQYF.

V usage is TRBV6-6 and J usage is TRBJ2-7; D is uncertain. CDR1 and CDR2 (germline): MNHNY, SVGAGI (reference sequence). The CDR3 totals 16 residues. Trimming shortened V by 1 base and J by 0 bases, and 13 bases separated the two germline ends. This CDR3 reads CASSYWLVGPSYEQYF. In DNA, the CDR3 is TGTGCCAGCAGTTACTGGCTTGTTGGTCCCTCCTACGAGCAGTACTTC.

The chain couples TRBV6-1 to TRBJ2-7, with TRBD1 matching over 11 bases. Germline V gene lookup returns CDR1 MNHNS and CDR2 SASEGT. The V and J ends lost 4 bases and 3 bases, in that order; junction bases with no gene match: 14. This CDR3 region has 18 residues. CDR3 DNA: TGTGCCAGCAGTGGTCCCAGGACAGGGGGCCTCCGTCACTACGAGCAGTACTTC. This codes for CASSGPRTGGLRHYEQYF.

The chain couples TRBV18 to TRBJ2-6; D is undetermined. Germline V gives CDR1 KGHSH, CDR2 LQKENI. The CDR3 runs to 17 residues. Trimming took 0 bases from V and 2 from J, leaving 11 bases between them. The CDR3 spells CASSPPPQSTGANVLTF. As DNA, the CDR3 is TGTGCCAGCTCACCACCGCCGCAGTCTACTGGGGCCAACGTCCTGACTTTC.

V and J are TRBV27 and TRBJ2-7, with 14 bases lining up with TRBD2. Germline assignment: CDR1 MNHEY and CDR2 SMNVEV (reference sequence). V shed 5 bases and J 1 base; nucleotides not matched to a gene: 13. This CDR3 comprises 19 residues. The CDR3 region has the DNA TGTGCCAGCAGTACCTGGACTAGCGGGAGGCCAAAAAGGTCCTACGAGCAGTACTTC. Protein sequence: CASSTWTSGRPKRSYEQYF.

V usage is TRBV5-1 and J usage is TRBJ1-1; 8 bases fit TRBD1. Germline CDR1 and CDR2: SGHRS and YFSETQ. Trimming at V came to 1 base and at J to 4 bases, leaving 0 bases not matched to a gene. The CDR3 length is 13 residues. Written as DNA, the CDR3 is TGCGCCAGCAGCTTGACAGGGGGCACTGAAGCTTTCTTT. It encodes CASSLTGGTEAFF.

The chain is built from TRBV6-6 and TRBJ1-2, with a weak D call TRBD1 (5 bases). The CDR3 has 14 amino acids. CDR1 is MNHNY and CDR2 is SVGAGI in the germline V gene (reference sequence). Trimming stripped 2 bases from V and 0 bases from J, with 7 bases between. CDR3 amino acids: CASSYGAANYGYTF. The CDR3 nucleotides read TGTGCCAGCAGTTACGGGGCAGCTAACTATGGCTACACCTTC.